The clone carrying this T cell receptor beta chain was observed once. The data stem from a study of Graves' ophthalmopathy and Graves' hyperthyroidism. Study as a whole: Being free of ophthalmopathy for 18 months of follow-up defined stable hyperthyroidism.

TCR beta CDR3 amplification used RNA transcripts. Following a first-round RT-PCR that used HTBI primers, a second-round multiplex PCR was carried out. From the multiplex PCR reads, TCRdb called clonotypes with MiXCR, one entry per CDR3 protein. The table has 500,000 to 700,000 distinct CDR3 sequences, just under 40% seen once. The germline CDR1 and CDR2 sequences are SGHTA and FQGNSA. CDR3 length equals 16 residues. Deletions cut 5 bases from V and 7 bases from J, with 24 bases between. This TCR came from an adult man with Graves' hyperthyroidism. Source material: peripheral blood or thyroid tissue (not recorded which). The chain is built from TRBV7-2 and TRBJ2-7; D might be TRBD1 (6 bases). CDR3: CASSVGRGRQVNEQYF. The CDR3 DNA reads TGTGCCAGCAGCGTAGGCCGGGGAAGACAGGTGAATGAGCAGTACTTC.